The clone carrying this T cell receptor beta chain came up a few times. This entry is derived from a study of cytomegalovirus exposure and HLA in healthy donors. Amplification used 60 Vbeta primers and 13 Jbeta primers. The assay was immunoSEQ multiplex PCR, and TCRdb's table has in-frame clones only and misses some. The profile shows over 100,000 clones, approximately 80% of them singletons. The V gene's germline CDR1 is LGHNA and CDR2 YSLEER. The CDR3 extends over 14 amino acids. V lost 1 base to trimming and J lost 6 bases; unmatched junction nucleotides: 3. This clonotype was sampled from a female donor in good health and CMV-seronegative. The V and J genes are TRBV4-3 and TRBJ2-1, with TRBD2 identical over 7 bases. The material sequenced was PBMCs. CDR3 DNA sequence: TGCGCCAGCAGCCAAGGTGGGACTATCAATGAGCAGTTCTTC. As protein: CASSQGGTINEQFF.